This T cell receptor (beta chain) was recorded in a study of blood T cells in healthy people across ages. Points from the study as a whole: Unsorted PBMC material precluded a definitive naive versus antigen-experienced comparison. Older age went with lower TCR beta diversity per million T cells, in a roughly linear way.

PCR was performed a second time for about 7 to 12 cycles using a sample-barcoded 5' primer and a J-beta primer mix. Each CDR3 protein gets one entry after TCRdb re-called the 5' RACE reads with MiXCR. The table has some 730,000 distinct CDR3 sequences, approximately 22% seen once. Every donor provided 9.5 to 10 milliliters of peripheral blood. At least 6 million PBMCs were isolated per sample. The sample holds a few counts of this clonotype. Its antigen is still unknown. The sequence was collected from a man in his sixties or seventies in good health. Sequenced material: blood.

CDR3 loop: CASSFRINEKLFF. CDR3 in DNA: TGCGCCAGCAGCTTCCGGATAAATGAAAAACTGTTTTTT. This chain joins TRBV5-1 and TRBJ1-4; D not resolved. Germline CDR1 reads SGHRS; CDR2 reads YFSETQ. The V end lost 2 bases, the J end lost 5 bases, and 7 bases lay between the germline ends. This CDR3 region has 13 residues.